The clone carrying this T cell receptor (beta chain) occurred many times. Its specificity is not known. The data were obtained in a study of CD8 T cells in ankylosing spondylitis. The study, taken as a whole, reports: Reported data indicate significant enrichment of disease-linked clones within matched ankylosing spondylitis synovial fluid. Peripheral blood held disease-linked clones only at relatively low frequency, and these were CD8+. Prior literature has documented some motif variants in synovial fluid and blood from reactive arthritis. It appeared that ankylosing spondylitis blood was characterized by a TCR beta motif of about eight highly homologous variants.

Germline V gene sequence: CDR1 LGHNT, CDR2 FRNRAP. Trimming removed 7 bases from V and 3 bases from J, with 16 bases in between. The CDR3 totals 15 residues. Molecular-barcoded quantitative 5'-RACE produced these TCR beta libraries. In TCRdb, the 5' RACE reads were re-called with MiXCR into one record per CDR3 protein. The table shows about 90,000 distinct CDR3 sequences, with approximately 8.9% occurring only once. The J gene is TRBJ2-1, the V gene TRBV12-5; perhaps TRBD2 as D (6 bases). This clonotype was sampled from a male donor with ankylosing spondylitis. The sequenced material came from blood, either unsorted or a sorted T cell fraction (not recorded which). Here the CDR3 reads CASDAVGGGYNEQFF. The CDR3 region has the DNA TGTGCTAGTGACGCCGTGGGGGGAGGCTACAATGAGCAGTTCTTC.